Below are 23 T cell receptor beta chains sequenced from a single sample in a study of memory CD4+ T cells and cytomegalovirus serostatus. Generated by immunoSEQ multiplex PCR, the TCRdb table keeps only in-frame clones and is missing some. The table records about 58,000 clones, 82% of them present only once. Single viable CD3+CD4+CD8-CD45RO+ cells were sorted as the memory CD4+ T cells. The sequenced sample consisted of memory CD4+ T cells from blood. The receptors were sampled from an adult in good health and CMV-seronegative. Some clones in this sample may be carry-over from other donors' samples.

The CDR3 DNA is TGTGCCAGCAGCACCGAGCCGGGACAGGTCTCCTACAATGAGCAGTTCTTC. Its translation is CASSTEPGQVSYNEQFF. V usage is TRBV11-2 and J usage is TRBJ2-1; 8 bases are a match to TRBD1. The CDR3 extends over 17 amino acids. Trimming took 5 bases from V and 0 from J; bases not matched to a gene: 9. The germline V gene has CDR1 SGHAT and CDR2 FQNNGV.

The chain combines TRBV7-3 with TRBJ2-3, with 9 bases aligning to TRBD2. Germline loops: CDR1 SGHTA, CDR2 FQGTGA. The CDR3 sequence is 15 residues long. Trimming removed 8 bases from V and 2 bases from J; junction bases left unmatched: 8. The CDR3 loop reads CASGLAGKYTDTQYF. DNA of the CDR3: TGTGCCAGCGGGCTAGCGGGGAAGTACACAGATACGCAGTATTTT. The full variable domain, its missing parts supplied by reference TRBV7-3 and TRBJ2-3, is GAGVSQTPSNKVTEKGKYVELRCDPISGHTALYWYRQSLGQGPEFLIYFQGTGAADDSGLPNDRFFAVRPEGSVSTLKIQRTERGDSAVYLCASGLAGKYTDTQYFGPGTRLTVL.

The chain combines TRBV11-2 with TRBJ2-7, with D perhaps assigned TRBD1 or TRBD2 (5 bases each). CDR1 is SGHAT and CDR2 is FQNNGV in the germline V gene. Trimming removed 5 bases from V and 0 bases from J, with 11 bases in between. The CDR3 extends over 14 amino acids. The CDR3 region is CASSRERGSYEQYF. Here the CDR3 DNA reads TGTGCCAGCAGCCGCGAGAGGGGCTCCTACGAGCAGTACTTC.

The chain carries TRBV5-4 and TRBJ2-2; possibly TRBD1 for D (6 bases). Between the trimmed V and J ends, which lost 3 bases and 1 base, there was a span of 10 bases. The CDR3 totals 15 residues. Germline-derived CDR1 and CDR2 are SGHNT and YYREEE (reference sequence). CDR3 loop: CASSYMGQNTGELFF. The CDR3 DNA follows: TGTGCCAGCAGCTACATGGGACAGAACACCGGGGAGCTGTTTTTT.

The J gene is TRBJ2-5, the V gene TRBV4-1; TRBD2 aligns across 13 bases. Germline lookup yields CDR1 MGHRA and CDR2 YSYEKL. CDR3 length equals 16 residues. The trim removed 4 bases at V and 5 bases at J, leaving 7 bases unmatched. The CDR3 sequence: CASSRVGLAGVETQYF. CDR3 coding DNA: TGCGCCAGCAGCCGGGTCGGACTAGCGGGAGTGGAGACCCAGTACTTC.

J is TRBJ2-7 and V is TRBV28, with 10 bases fitting TRBD1. The V segment lost 3 bases and the J segment 3 bases; nucleotides outside the gene matches: 2. Per the germline V gene, CDR1 is MDHEN and CDR2 is SYDVKM. The CDR3 has 14 amino acids. Here the CDR3 reads CASSFRDRGYEQYF. The CDR3 DNA reads as TGTGCCAGCAGTTTTCGGGACAGGGGCTACGAGCAGTACTTC.

This chain uses TRBV7-2 with TRBJ2-7, with D possibly called TRBD1 or TRBD2 (5 bases each). The CDR3 covers 16 residues. Germline values: CDR1 SGHTA, CDR2 FQGNSA. V lost 1 base and J 0 bases, leaving 13 bases between the germline ends. The CDR3 DNA follows: TGTGCCAGCAGCTTAGATACGACGGGGCTCTCCTACGAGCAGTACTTC. Its protein product is CASSLDTTGLSYEQYF.

The J gene is TRBJ2-5, the V gene TRBV5-1, with TRBD1 matching 9 bases. CDR3 size: 16 residues. Looked up from germline, CDR1 is SGHRS and CDR2 is YFSETQ. The ends lost 0 bases at V and 1 base at J; junction bases unmatched: 4. In nucleotides, the CDR3 is TGCGCCAGCAGCTTGGGGACAGGGGCGTTCCAAGAGACCCAGTACTTC. Protein: CASSLGTGAFQETQYF. The full variable domain, completed using reference TRBV5-1 and TRBJ2-5, is KAGVTQTPRYLIKTRGQQVTLSCSPISGHRSVSWYQQTPGQGLQFLFEYFSETQRNKGNFPGRFSGRQFSNSRSEMNVSTLELGDSALYLCASSLGTGAFQETQYFGPGTRLLVL.

This clone was counted once. The V call is TRBV10-1, the J call TRBJ1-5; D is ambiguous. V lost 6 bases and J 5 bases, leaving 14 bases between the germline ends. The CDR3 sequence is 14 residues long. Germline lookup yields CDR1 WNHNN and CDR2 SYGVQD (reference sequence). The CDR3 DNA is TGCGCCAGCAGAAAGGATGGGTTCCATCAGCCCCAGCATTTT. This gives the protein CASRKDGFHQPQHF.

This chain links TRBV19 with TRBJ2-1; 13 positions match TRBD2. The CDR3 loop spans 16 amino acids. CDR1 is LNHDA, CDR2 SQIVND, per germline (reference sequence). Germline trimming cut 3 bases from V and 6 bases from J; bases unmatched to any gene: 5. Written as DNA, the CDR3 is TGTGCCAGTAGTATCTGGACTAGCGGGGGTGTCAATGAGCAGTTCTTC. This gives the protein CASSIWTSGGVNEQFF.

This clone came up a few times. The rearrangement joins TRBV7-9 to TRBJ1-2, with TRBD1 matching 12 bases. The CDR3 is 14 residues long. Germline values: CDR1 SEHNR, CDR2 FQNEAQ (reference sequence). V lost 5 bases and J lost 6; bases outside the gene matches: 4. The CDR3 sequence is CASSRDRGHNGYTF. DNA for the CDR3: TGTGCCAGCAGCCGGGACAGGGGGCATAATGGCTACACCTTC.

This chain connects TRBV4-2 to TRBJ2-2, with TRBD1 as a possible D gene (5 bases). CDR1 and CDR2 from the germline V gene are LGHNA and YNFKEQ. Deletions cut 0 bases from V and 0 bases from J, with 11 bases between. The CDR3 runs 17 residues. As DNA, the CDR3 is TGTGCCAGCAGCCAAGATAGTGACAGCTCGAACACCGGGGAGCTGTTTTTT. Its translation: CASSQDSDSSNTGELFF.

The chain recombines TRBV7-6 with TRBJ2-1, with 8 bases lining up with TRBD2. After removal of 4 bases from V and 4 bases from J, the junction contained 6 bases not matched to a gene. The germline gives CDR1 SGHVS, CDR2 FNYEAQ. CDR3 length: 15 amino acids. The CDR3 nucleotides read TGTGCCAGCAGCTCATCGACTAGCGTATACAATGAGCAGTTCTTC. It specifies CASSSSTSVYNEQFF.

The chain employs TRBV6-6 and TRBJ1-1; no clear D gene. Germline CDR1 is MNHNY and CDR2 is SVGAGI (reference sequence). Trimming cost V 4 bases and J 1 base, with 7 bases left between them. The length of the CDR3 is 13 residues. The CDR3 DNA sequence: TGTGCCAGCAGTTGGGGTGGGAACACTGAAGCTTTCTTT. Protein sequence: CASSWGGNTEAFF.

This clone was observed a few times. V gene TRBV2 combines with J gene TRBJ1-6; D unresolved. The CDR3 has 13 amino acids. Per the germline V gene, CDR1 is SNHLY and CDR2 is FYNNEI. V was trimmed by 7 bases and J by 4 bases, leaving 8 bases between them. The CDR3 DNA reads as TGTGCCAGCATCTTAACGTATAATTCACCCCTCCACTTT. Translated, it gives CASILTYNSPLHF.

This rearrangement joins TRBV10-3 to TRBJ1-4; 7 nucleotides match TRBD1. Per the germline V gene, CDR1 is ENHRY and CDR2 is SYGVKD. J was trimmed by 7 bases and V by 0 bases; bases with no gene match: 5. CDR3 length: 15 residues. The CDR3 DNA sequence: TGTGCCATCAGTGAGTCGGCAGGGGGAGGTGAAAAACTGTTTTTT. Its protein product is CAISESAGGGEKLFF.

The chain carries TRBV2 and TRBJ1-3, with D possibly TRBD1 on 5 matching bases. CDR1 and CDR2 (germline): SNHLY, FYNNEI. The CDR3 is 14 amino acids. Trimming removed 8 bases at V and 0 bases at J, with 11 bases between. The CDR3 protein is CASERGSSGNTIYF. The CDR3 nucleotides are TGTGCCAGCGAACGGGGCTCCTCTGGAAACACCATATATTTT.

CDR3 DNA sequence: TGTGCCACTATACCTAGGGCTGGGGCCAACGTCCTGACTTTC. Translating it yields CATIPRAGANVLTF. This rearrangement joins TRBV19 to TRBJ2-6; D unclear. The CDR3 is made up of 14 amino acids. V lost 10 bases and J 2 bases, leaving 12 bases between the germline ends. Per germline, CDR1 LNHDA and CDR2 SQIVND (reference sequence).

This chain uses TRBV10-3 with TRBJ2-5, with unresolved D. This CDR3 contains 12 residues. Between the trimmed V and J ends, which lost 2 bases and 3 bases, there was a span of 4 bases. The germline V gene has CDR1 ENHRY and CDR2 SYGVKD. CDR3 residues: CAISEREETQYF. CDR3 sequence (DNA): TGTGCCATCAGTGAGAGAGAAGAGACCCAGTACTTC.

This chain links TRBV7-2 with TRBJ2-7; unclear D gene. CDR3 length: 15 residues. CDR1 is SGHTA, CDR2 FQGNSA, per germline. V lost 5 bases to trimming and J lost 0 bases, with 14 bases between them. CDR3 sequence: CASSQSGVGSYEQYF. The CDR3 DNA is TGTGCCAGCAGCCAATCTGGGGTAGGCTCCTACGAGCAGTACTTC.

The chain uses TRBV6-5 and TRBJ2-6; 7 bases are shared with TRBD1. V shed 4 bases, J shed 2 bases, and the junction held 2 bases outside the gene matches. The CDR3 is 15 residues long. Germline values: CDR1 MNHEY, CDR2 SVGAGI. CDR3 nucleotides: TGTGCCAGCAGTTCGACAGGGACTGGGGCCAACGTCCTGACTTTC. Amino acid sequence: CASSSTGTGANVLTF.

V is TRBV5-6 and J is TRBJ2-6; possibly TRBD1 for D (6 bases). The germline CDR1 and CDR2 sequences are SGHDT and YYEEEE. The CDR3 loop spans 16 amino acids. The ends were cut back, 2 bases at V and 0 bases at J, with 9 bases in the middle. The CDR3 DNA follows: TGTGCCAGCAGCTTTAGGGGGATCTCTGGGGCCAACGTCCTGACTTTC. This gives the protein CASSFRGISGANVLTF.

This clone has just one count. The chain employs TRBV15 and TRBJ1-3; 9 nucleotides align to TRBD1. From germline, CDR1 is LNHNV and CDR2 YYDKDF (reference sequence). The ends lost 8 bases at V and 6 bases at J; junction bases unmatched: 14. The length of the CDR3 is 16 residues. CDR3 residues: CATGHRGRGTENTIYF. CDR3 DNA: TGTGCCACCGGTCACAGGGGGCGCGGCACTGAAAACACCATATATTTT.